This TCR beta chain was retrieved from a study of T-cell reconstitution after alpha-beta-depleted transplantation in children. CDR1 is GTSNPN, CDR2 SVGIG, per germline (reference sequence). The CDR3 covers 15 residues. The V and J ends lost 0 bases and 3 bases, in that order; junction bases with no gene match: 5. It was with unique molecular identifiers that the TCRbeta library was prepared. TCRdb reanalysed the PCR reads using MiXCR and keeps one entry per CDR3 protein. The sample records some 500,000 distinct CDR3 sequences, less than 35% being singletons. This chain connects TRBV30 to TRBJ2-3; 8 nucleotides line up with TRBD2. The clonotype was recovered from a human donor who donated a stem cell graft to a child with aplastic anemia. The source was PBMCs from the stem cell graft donor, collected from the stem cell graft. The CDR3 spells CAWSVIGGRTDTQYF. CDR3 coding DNA: TGTGCCTGGAGTGTAATCGGCGGGAGGACAGATACGCAGTATTTT.